These 28 T cell receptor beta chains share one sample of origin, sequenced in a study of shared clonotypes between healthy human individuals. Here immunoSEQ multiplex PCR was the method, and the copy in TCRdb shows in-frame clones only, minus some. The sample carries around 1,100,000 clones, around 77% recorded once. The sample was memory CD4+ T cells from PBMCs. Indicated subset: CD45RA-negative fraction. The receptors originated from a man between 18 and 35 years old in good health. Some clones in this sample may be carry-over from other donors' samples.

The CDR3 region is CASSQPGTPEAFF. CDR3 nucleotides: TGTGCCAGCAGCCAACCCGGAACCCCCGAAGCTTTCTTT. The chain has TRBV4-2 and TRBJ1-1, with D hard to call. Trimming took off 2 bases at V and 8 bases at J, with 12 bases between the two ends. The CDR3 runs to 13 residues. Germline lookup yields CDR1 LGHNA and CDR2 YNFKEQ.

The chain couples TRBV5-1 to TRBJ2-1; D not resolved. Germline loops: CDR1 SGHRS, CDR2 YFSETQ. V was trimmed by 3 bases and J by 0 bases, leaving 13 bases between them. This CDR3 has 16 amino acids. The CDR3 protein is CASSSGAQSSYNEQFF. The CDR3 nucleotides read TGCGCCAGCAGCTCGGGCGCCCAGAGCTCCTACAATGAGCAGTTCTTC.

This clone was recorded only once. V gene TRBV7-2 combines with J gene TRBJ2-7, with 7 bases fitting TRBD2. Germline assignment: CDR1 SGHTA and CDR2 FQGNSA. CDR3 length equals 14 residues. J lost 6 bases, V lost 5 bases, and 10 bases had no gene match. CDR3 sequence (DNA): TGTGCCAGCAGCGCAAGCCGCGGGAGTCGCGAGCAGTACTTC. Translated, it gives CASSASRGSREQYF.

The CDR3 DNA reads TGCGCCAGCAGCTTTTATGAGGGGGAGCTGTTTTTT. Its protein is CASSFYEGELFF. The chain carries TRBV5-1 and TRBJ2-2; no reliable D call. The CDR3 spans 12 residues. Deletions cut 2 bases from V and 8 bases from J, with 7 bases between. Germline CDR1 SGHRS, CDR2 YFSETQ.

This chain links TRBV5-8 with TRBJ2-2, with TRBD1 identical over 10 bases. Germline values: CDR1 SGHTS, CDR2 YDEGEE. With 4 bases clipped from V and 7 bases from J, the junction kept 7 bases outside the gene matches. CDR3 length: 15 residues. The CDR3 nucleotides are TGTGCCAGCAGCCGATCCGGGACAGGGGTCGGGGAGCTGTTTTTT. Amino acids: CASSRSGTGVGELFF.

The chain joins TRBV10-3 to TRBJ1-1; 10 positions match TRBD1. Losses at the gene ends were 1 base for V and 4 bases for J; bases not matched to a gene: 6. The CDR3 length is 16 residues. Germline V gene lookup returns CDR1 ENHRY and CDR2 SYGVKD. The CDR3 spells CAISELGTGVGTEAFF. CDR3 nucleotides: TGTGCCATCAGTGAGTTAGGGACAGGGGTCGGCACTGAAGCTTTCTTT.

As DNA, the CDR3 is TGTGCCAGCACACGGGACTCTGGGGCCAACGTCCTGACTTTC. Protein sequence: CASTRDSGANVLTF. The V call is TRBV9, the J call TRBJ2-6; maybe TRBD2 (5 bases). The V end was cut by 6 bases, the J end by 0 bases, with 7 bases between. The CDR3 length is 14 residues. The germline V gene has CDR1 SGDLS and CDR2 YYNGEE.

For this clone: Within the sample, other DNA sequences also encode this same CDR3. V usage is TRBV5-1 and J usage is TRBJ2-3; possible D gene TRBD1, 6 bases. Trimming left V 4 bases short and J 0 bases short, with 12 bases between. CDR1 and CDR2 (germline): SGHRS, YFSETQ. This CDR3 region has 15 residues. The CDR3 DNA sequence: TGCGCCAGCAGCCGGACAGTTTCTAGCACAGATACGCAGTATTTT. It codes for CASSRTVSSTDTQYF.

The chain uses TRBV19 and TRBJ2-3; 11 bases agree with TRBD2. With 3 bases clipped from V and 10 bases from J, the junction kept 6 bases outside the gene matches. The CDR3 totals 14 residues. The germline V gene has CDR1 LNHDA and CDR2 SQIVND (reference sequence). CDR3 sequence: CASSIQTSGIPQYF. The CDR3 DNA is TGTGCCAGTAGTATCCAGACTAGCGGGATACCGCAGTATTTT.

This rearrangement joins TRBV4-1 to TRBJ2-7; no reliable D call. Trimming shortened V by 0 bases and J by 3 bases, and 3 bases separated the two germline ends. The length of the CDR3 is 12 residues. Looked up from germline, CDR1 is MGHRA and CDR2 is YSYEKL. The CDR3 sequence: CASSQDNYEQYF. The CDR3 bases are TGCGCCAGCAGCCAAGATAACTACGAGCAGTACTTC.

The V call is TRBV18, the J call TRBJ1-2; unclear D gene. Trimming removed 6 bases at V and 2 bases at J, with 10 bases between. The CDR3 loop spans 13 amino acids. Germline assignment: CDR1 KGHSH and CDR2 LQKENI. The CDR3 nucleotides are TGTGCCAGCTCGCAAACAGAGAACTATGGCTACACCTTC. The encoded protein is CASSQTENYGYTF.

The chain links TRBV5-1 to TRBJ1-1, with D hard to call. The CDR3 totals 15 residues. CDR1 SGHRS and CDR2 YFSETQ come from the germline V gene. Trimming took off 0 bases at V and 0 bases at J, with 9 bases between the two ends. The chain's CDR3 is CASSLGGTLNTEAFF. As DNA, the CDR3 is TGCGCCAGCAGCTTGGGAGGCACCCTGAACACTGAAGCTTTCTTT.

The chain joins TRBV20-1 to TRBJ2-3; D remains unclear. Germline loops: CDR1 DFQATT, CDR2 SNEGSKA (reference sequence). CDR3 length: 11 amino acids. Trimming pared 7 bases from V and 2 bases from J, leaving 7 bases between. The DNA for the CDR3 is TGCAGTGTAAGCCTCACAGATACGCAGTATTTT. Translated: CSVSLTDTQYF.

The J gene is TRBJ2-1, the V gene TRBV7-3, with D possibly being TRBD2 (6 bases). Germline CDR1 reads SGHTA; CDR2 reads FQGTGA. CDR3 length: 14 amino acids. With 5 bases removed from V and 10 bases from J, the gap between germline ends came to 18 bases. In DNA, the CDR3 is TGTGCCAGCAGCCGTTACAAACCGGCGGGAGAGCAGTTCTTC. This codes for CASSRYKPAGEQFF.

The gene calls are TRBV2 and TRBJ2-7; D ambiguous. The CDR3 runs 15 residues. V lost 0 bases and J lost 3, with 12 bases in between. Germline V gives CDR1 SNHLY, CDR2 FYNNEI. CDR3 region: CASSEAHWSNYEQYF. CDR3 DNA sequence: TGTGCCAGCAGTGAAGCGCATTGGTCTAACTACGAGCAGTACTTC.

This clone has only a few counts. The chain couples TRBV19 to TRBJ2-3; D possibly corresponds to TRBD2 (5 bases). This CDR3 contains 15 residues. Deletions cut 9 bases from V and 1 base from J, with 17 bases between. Germline CDR1 LNHDA, CDR2 SQIVND (reference sequence). CDR3 DNA: TGTGCCAGGATAGTGAGAGCGGAACGCACAGATACGCAGTATTTT. Encoded protein: CARIVRAERTDTQYF.

This clone was counted ten times or more. The rearrangement uses TRBV5-1 and TRBJ1-2; 9 bases line up with TRBD1. Losses at the gene ends were 4 bases for V and 5 bases for J; bases not matched to a gene: 0. This CDR3 has 12 residues. The germline V gene encodes CDR1 SGHRS and CDR2 YFSETQ. The CDR3: CASSDRGYGYTF. CDR3 in DNA: TGCGCCAGCAGCGACAGGGGGTATGGCTACACCTTC.

The chain employs TRBV5-1 and TRBJ2-2; D is undetermined. The CDR3 has 13 residues. Germline CDR1 is SGHRS and CDR2 is YFSETQ. V was clipped by 0 bases and J by 4 bases, with 4 bases between them. CDR3: CASSLESTGELFF. The CDR3 nucleotides are TGCGCCAGCAGCTTGGAGAGCACCGGGGAGCTGTTTTTT.

This clone was detected only once. The gene calls are TRBV4-1 and TRBJ2-3; 8 bases are a match to TRBD2. The germline V gene has CDR1 MGHRA and CDR2 YSYEKL. The J segment lost 5 bases and the V segment lost 2 bases, leaving 6 bases of the junction unmatched. The CDR3 sequence is 15 residues long. DNA for the CDR3: TGCGCCAGCAGCCAACCCGGGAGGGTCGGAGATACGCAGTATTTT. Its translation: CASSQPGRVGDTQYF.

The chain uses TRBV6-1 and TRBJ2-5; maybe TRBD2 (5 bases). The J call could be wrong; TRBJ2-7 is a better fit for the DNA end. The CDR3 sequence is 14 residues long. Germline lookup yields CDR1 MNHNS and CDR2 SASEGT. In DNA form, the CDR3 reads TGTGCCAGCACCCAGGTGACTACCTCCTACGAGCAGTACTTC. Translated, it gives CASTQVTTSYEQYF.

This clone has a single count. With only one base between it and a far larger clone, this is likely a read error. This rearrangement joins TRBV2 to TRBJ1-4; 7 bases align to TRBD1. Germline V CDR1 and CDR2: SNHLY, FYNNEI. The CDR3 has 14 amino acids. DNA of the CDR3: TGTACCAGCAGGCCAGGGGGAACTAATGAAAAACTGTTTTTT. This translates into CTSRPGGTNEKLFF.

This clone occurred a few times. This chain connects TRBV29-1 to TRBJ2-7; 9 positions agree with TRBD2. This CDR3 spans 14 amino acids. The V and J ends lost 6 bases and 3 bases, in that order; junction bases with no gene match: 9. Germline V lookup: CDR1 SQVTM, CDR2 ANQGSEA. CDR3 loop: CSVKQAGGNYEQYF. CDR3 DNA: TGCAGCGTAAAGCAAGCGGGGGGAAACTACGAGCAGTACTTC.

This chain joins TRBV18 and TRBJ2-5; 9 bases match TRBD2. Germline V gene lookup returns CDR1 KGHSH and CDR2 LQKENI. V was clipped by 4 bases and J by 4 bases; unmatched bases: 10. This CDR3 is 16 amino acids long. The CDR3: CASSLWSGRRLETQYF. CDR3 sequence (DNA): TGTGCCAGCTCACTATGGAGCGGGAGGAGGCTAGAGACCCAGTACTTC. Full variable domain (missing parts from reference TRBV18 and TRBJ2-5): NAGVMQNPRHLVRRRGQEARLRCSPMKGHSHVYWYRQLPEEGLKFMVYLQKENIIDESGMPKERFSAEFPKEGPSILRIQQVVRGDSAAYFCASSLWSGRRLETQYFGPGTRLLVL.

The rearrangement joins TRBV14 to TRBJ1-2; D perhaps matches TRBD1 (5 bases). The ends were cut back, 6 bases at V and 8 bases at J, with 13 bases in the middle. Germline V lookup: CDR1 SGHDN, CDR2 FVKESK. The CDR3 runs 12 residues. CDR3 bases: TGTGCCAGCAGTAGGGACCAACGGGGCTACACCTTC. Residues: CASSRDQRGYTF.

The rearrangement uses TRBV11-2 and TRBJ2-3; the D is unclear. The V gene lost 3 bases and the J gene lost 2 bases, with 6 bases spanning the gap. The CDR3 contains 13 residues. Germline CDR1 SGHAT, CDR2 FQNNGV. CDR3: CASSLVLTDTQYF. CDR3 DNA sequence: TGTGCCAGCAGCTTGGTACTCACAGATACGCAGTATTTT.

With regard to this clone: At the DNA level, this CDR3 is encoded by other sequences in the same sample as well. The chain uses TRBV27 and TRBJ2-6; the match to TRBD1 covers 7 bases. Germline V gives CDR1 MNHEY, CDR2 SMNVEV (reference sequence). Trimming cost V 6 bases and J 1 base; bases outside gene matches: 3. The CDR3 is made up of 15 amino acids. The CDR3 region is CASREGASGANVLTF. In nucleotides, the CDR3 is TGTGCCAGCAGAGAGGGGGCTTCTGGGGCCAACGTCCTGACTTTC.

This rearrangement joins TRBV21-1 to TRBJ2-7; the table's D call, TRBD1, was not checked against the DNA. TRBV21-1 is a recognized pseudogene. The CDR3 is 16 residues long. CDR3 amino acids: CASSEAETGLSYEQYF. Written as DNA, the CDR3 is TGTGCCAGCAGCGAAGCGGAAACAGGGCTTTCCTACGAGCAGTACTTC.

J is TRBJ2-1 and V is TRBV28; D call uncertain. Germline CDR1 and CDR2: MDHEN and SYDVKM. The CDR3 contains 15 residues. Trimming removed 3 bases from V and 4 bases from J, with 13 bases in between. The CDR3 is CASSFRQTRYNEQFF. CDR3 nucleotide sequence: TGTGCCAGCAGTTTTCGACAAACTCGTTACAATGAGCAGTTCTTC.